This T cell receptor beta chain was sequenced during a study of T cells expressing NK-cell markers. Study at large: Out of eight donors sequenced, seven tested HCMV-seropositive and the remaining one seronegative. Points from the study as a whole: The CD3+CD56-NKG2C+ fraction was also led by these clonotypes in a handful of donors.

Points on this clonotype: The antigen remains unidentified.

From its re-call of the 5' RACE reads, TCRdb lists each CDR3 protein once, without DNA. Seen in this sample are about 550,000 distinct CDR3 sequences; the ten most common clones hold 3.5% to 4.5%. This CDR3 is 13 amino acids long. Material: blood T cells: a sorted CD56 or NKG2C T cell subset, CD4+ or CD8+ T cells, or bulk PBMC T cells (not recorded which). The TCR comes from a man in his late teens or twenties in good health. The rearrangement joins TRBV12-3 or TRBV12-4 to TRBJ2-1. CDR3: CASSPTRANEQFF.